This TCR beta chain was captured by sequencing in a study of T cells in Graves' hyperthyroidism and ophthalmopathy. About this clonotype itself: A junction end diverges from the germline sequence, so it may reflect a read error.

RNA transcripts yielded amplified TCR beta CDR3 regions. TCR CDR3 underwent first-round RT-PCR with the HTBI primer set. TCRdb fed the multiplex PCR reads into MiXCR, producing one record per CDR3 protein. In the table there are about 420,000 distinct CDR3 sequences, about a sixth of which are singletons. Germline loops: CDR1 DFQATT, CDR2 SNEGSKA (reference sequence). The CDR3 loop spans 15 amino acids. The sequencing input was blood. V gene TRBV20-1 combines with J gene TRBJ2-4; D gene unclear. The clonotype originates from a woman aged 18-29 years with Graves' hyperthyroidism. CDR3 sequence: CGARGPGRPFDIQYF. In DNA, the CDR3 is TGCGGTGCTAGAGGCCCCGGACGCCCGTTTGACATTCAGTACTTC.